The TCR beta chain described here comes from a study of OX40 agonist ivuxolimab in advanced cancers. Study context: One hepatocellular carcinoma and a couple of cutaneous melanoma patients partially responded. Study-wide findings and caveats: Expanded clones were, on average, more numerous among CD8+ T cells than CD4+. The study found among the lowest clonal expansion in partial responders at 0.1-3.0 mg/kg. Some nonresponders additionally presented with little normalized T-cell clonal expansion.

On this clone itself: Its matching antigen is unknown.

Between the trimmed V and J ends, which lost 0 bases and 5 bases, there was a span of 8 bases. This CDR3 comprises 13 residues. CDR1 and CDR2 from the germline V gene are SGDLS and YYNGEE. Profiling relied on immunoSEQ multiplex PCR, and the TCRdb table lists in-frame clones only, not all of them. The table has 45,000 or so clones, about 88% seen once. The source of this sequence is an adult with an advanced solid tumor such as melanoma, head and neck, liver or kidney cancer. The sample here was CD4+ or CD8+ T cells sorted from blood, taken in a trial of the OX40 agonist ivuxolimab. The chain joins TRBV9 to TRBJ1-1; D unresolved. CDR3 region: CASSVDSWTEAFF. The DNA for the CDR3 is TGTGCCAGCAGCGTAGACTCCTGGACTGAAGCTTTCTTT.